This T cell receptor beta chain was identified in a study of shared clonotypes between healthy human individuals (dated by TCRdb to the early 2020s). About the investigation overall: Two women and a few men aged 18 to 49 years were included in the cohort. For each donor, CD4 naive and CD4 memory were each given three plates, CD8 naive was given two plates, and CD8 memory was given one plate. The study deeply sequenced blood TCR repertoires of five healthy adults to estimate repertoire size and the extent of clonotype sharing between individuals. Libraries were prepared and TCR repertoires were sequenced by different laboratories using diverse techniques, in order to increase sequencing depth and limit assay-specific biases. Each donor's leukapheresis produced roughly between roughly 0.85 and 10 billion PBMCs.

TCR CDR3 regions were amplified from genomic DNA by multiplex PCR using the deep immunoSEQ assay. Genomic DNA extracted from each cell subset was distributed evenly over all wells of several immunoSEQ 96-well plates, and each plate served as one replicate. For sorted subsets, each replicate PCR was loaded with about 200 ng genomic DNA, equivalent to 25,000 to 30,000 T cell genomes. Purified libraries were quantified with a Qubit 3.0 fluorometer, sized on a Bioanalyzer 2100, and re-quantified with the KAPA Library Quantification kit. Every immunoSEQ 96-well plate was sequenced on a dedicated single-read 150-cycle Illumina NextSeq 550 flow cell. The authors' pipeline ran thus. The immunoSEQ output contained only junctional sequences without quality scores, so filtering could not match that applied to full-length reads. Sequences were annotated with PyIR, a Python wrapper for IgBLAST v1.9, using IMGT germline references to assign V/J genes and CDR3. Reads were filtered out if the reads had weak V/J assignments (E-value above 1e-6), no CDR3, stop codons, out-of-frame junctions, or ambiguous translated residues. V3J clonotypes were defined as sequences sharing the same inferred V gene, J gene, and CDR3 amino acid sequence. To compute the percentage overlap between repertoires, the number of shared unique clonotypes was divided by the size of the smaller repertoire. Richness of each repertoire was evaluated using RTK rarefaction, the Chao1 estimator, and Recon v2.1 estimates of unobserved clonotypes. Generation probabilities were computed with OLGA for all TCRbeta clonotypes obtained by the gDNA method from a handful of donors. Not all clones reach the TCRdb copy of this immuneACCESS table, which keeps in-frame sequences only. Checked studies attribute under half of the gap to unresolved V genes and leave the rest unexplained. V and J calls plus clone size are reproduced from that table; the DNA served to infer D and trimming. The sample includes over 2 million clones, with less than 95% observed a single time. The ten largest clones add up to roughly 1% of the sample.

The count of this clone is one. Its antigen is still unknown. Per-nucleotide qualities are absent, and no much larger clonotype sits a single base away. Study-wide conclusions, independent of this receptor: Based on pairwise subsampling, the degree of clonotype sharing among donors was expected to be affected by sequencing depth. Naive subsets generally had larger estimated clonotype richness than memory subsets. Only blood was sampled, and tissue TCR repertoires likely differ from those in blood. Incomplete sequencing was indicated by rarefaction of sorted-subset datasets, despite the large sequencing depth. Compared with non-shared clonotypes, the clonotypes found in all four sorted-subset donors had higher generation probabilities. Because the study included only a small number of donors, the genetic and exposure-history diversity represented was limited. About 4.5% of naive CD4, around 3.6% of naive CD8, approximately 2.2% of memory CD4, and over 0.35% of memory CD8 clonotypes were shared across a few donors.

For the CD8 naive samples, CD45RO-negative cells were positively selected for CCR7, yielding a CD45RA+CCR7+ population from which TemRA cells were excluded. The donors were healthy, HIV-negative adults with no recently reported acute infections or vaccinations. Every donor was a Caucasian adult residing in Nashville, Tennessee, USA. Blood was obtained by leukapheresis, after which PBMCs were separated by Ficoll-Histopaque density gradient centrifugation and cryopreserved in liquid nitrogen vapor phase. Purity and quantity of every magnetically sorted T cell population were checked by analytical flow cytometry. From each sorted fraction, genomic DNA was isolated and quantified by UV absorbance on a Nanodrop 2000c. The CDR3 runs 14 amino acids, cysteine and phenylalanine included. The only DNA kept is the CDR3, 42 bases in frame from the first base. The CDR1 and CDR2 encoded by the germline V gene are MDHEN and SYDVKM.

This TCR was recovered from a man aged 18 to 30 in good health. Recombination linked TRBV28 to TRBJ2-5, and TRBD1 matches 8 of the central bases. TRBJ2-7 explains the end of the DNA better; the J call may be wrong. Material: naive CD8+ T cells sorted from blood. In light of the paper, this sample's cell subset or site label describes: CD45RA+CCR7+. The DNA sequence reads TGTGCCAGCAGTTTGGGGGACAGGTCCTACGAGCAGTACTTC. Translation gives CASSLGDRSYEQYF.